Listed below are T cell receptor beta chains from one sample, sequenced in a study of blood T cell repertoires in COVID-19. TCRdb's copy holds only in-frame clones and misses some; the assay was immunoSEQ multiplex PCR. This sample has 23,000 or so clones, with around 89% found just once. Sequencing was carried out using peripheral blood. The receptors here all came from a man between 65 and 85 years old with active COVID-19. Both conserved end residues are part of each CDR3. A D gene is named only where the DNA matches it firmly. Size is omitted from some rows. Given values are once, few, many or a class for expanded clones.

size: NA; V: TRBV6-5; D: NA; J: TRBJ1-2; CDR3: CANSTPLGHGYTF; DNA: TGTGCCAACAGCACCCCCCTGGGGCACGGCTACACCTTC
size: NA; V: TRBV28; D: NA; J: TRBJ2-2; CDR3: CASSSRTGSTGELFF; DNA: TGTGCCAGCAGTTCCCGGACTGGGTCTACCGGGGAGCTGTTTTTT
size: NA; V: TRBV5-1; D: NA; J: TRBJ1-4; CDR3: CASSPSIDRLLEKLFF; DNA: TGCGCCAGCAGTCCCTCGATCGACAGATTACTTGAAAAACTGTTTTTT
size: NA; V: TRBV10-2; D: NA; J: TRBJ1-5; CDR3: CASSQGYSNQPQHF; DNA: TGCGCCAGCAGCCAGGGGTATAGCAATCAGCCCCAGCATTTT
size: NA; V: TRBV10-3; D: NA; J: TRBJ1-1; CDR3: CAISEAGAEAFF; DNA: TGTGCCATCAGTGAGGCGGGGGCTGAAGCTTTCTTT
size: NA; V: TRBV30; D: NA; J: TRBJ1-1; CDR3: CAWSLRQTYTEAFF; DNA: TGTGCCTGGAGTTTGAGACAGACCTACACTGAAGCTTTCTTT
size: few; V: TRBV5-4; D: TRBD1; J: TRBJ2-5; CDR3: CASSQTTGGGETQYF; DNA: TGTGCCAGCAGCCAAACGACAGGGGGAGGGGAGACCCAGTACTTC
size: NA; V: TRBV2; D: TRBD1; J: TRBJ2-7; CDR3: CASSQNRGTGEQYF; DNA: TGTGCCAGCAGCCAGAACAGGGGGACGGGCGAGCAGTACTTC
size: NA; V: TRBV11-2; D: NA; J: TRBJ2-1; CDR3: CASSLDSGSSPYNEQFF; DNA: TGTGCCAGCAGCTTAGATAGCGGTAGCTCTCCGTACAATGAGCAGTTCTTC
size: NA; V: TRBV19; D: TRBD1; J: TRBJ1-5; CDR3: CASRDRVNQPQHF; DNA: TGTGCCAGTCGAGACAGGGTCAATCAGCCCCAGCATTTT
size: NA; V: TRBV19; D: NA; J: TRBJ1-5; CDR3: CAALERAYNQPQHF; DNA: TGTGCCGCCTTAGAGCGGGCCTACAATCAGCCCCAGCATTTT
size: NA; V: TRBV9; D: NA; J: TRBJ1-1; CDR3: CASSVVYNTEAFF; DNA: TGTGCCAGCAGCGTAGTGTATAACACTGAAGCTTTCTTT
size: NA; V: TRBV18; D: NA; J: TRBJ2-2; CDR3: CASSPPGQRGTGELFF; DNA: TGTGCCAGCTCACCCCCCGGACAGCGGGGCACCGGGGAGCTGTTTTTT
size: NA; V: TRBV11-2; D: NA; J: TRBJ2-7; CDR3: CASSPLRGSHEQYF; DNA: TGTGCCAGCAGCCCCCTCAGGGGCTCCCACGAGCAGTACTTC
size: NA; V: TRBV5-4; D: TRBD1; J: TRBJ2-5; CDR3: CASSSLQGSQETQYF; DNA: TGTGCCAGCAGCTCCCTACAGGGGAGCCAAGAGACCCAGTACTTC
size: NA; V: TRBV11-2; D: NA; J: TRBJ2-3; CDR3: CASSLENPWSGQYF; DNA: TGTGCCAGCAGCTTAGAGAATCCGTGGAGTGGGCAGTATTTT
size: NA; V: TRBV10-3; D: TRBD2; J: TRBJ2-5; CDR3: CAIKPSSGQETQYF; DNA: TGTGCCATCAAACCCTCTAGCGGCCAAGAGACCCAGTACTTC
size: NA; V: TRBV7-3; D: NA; J: TRBJ2-3; CDR3: CASSPVSGADTQYF; DNA: TGTGCCAGCAGCCCTGTTTCGGGTGCAGATACGCAGTATTTT
size: NA; V: TRBV19; D: NA; J: TRBJ2-1; CDR3: CASSSPGGLVDEQFF; DNA: TGTGCCAGTAGTAGTCCCGGAGGGTTAGTCGATGAGCAGTTCTTC
size: NA; V: TRBV7-6; D: NA; J: TRBJ1-2; CDR3: CASSRVPGQINGYTF; DNA: TGTGCCAGCAGCCGAGTACCGGGACAAATAAATGGCTACACCTTC
size: NA; V: TRBV2; D: NA; J: TRBJ2-5; CDR3: CASSESLEDQETQYF; DNA: TGTGCCAGCAGTGAAAGCTTAGAGGACCAAGAGACCCAGTACTTC
size: once; V: TRBV12-3/TRBV12-4; D: TRBD1; J: TRBJ1-4; CDR3: CASRGTGLLFF; DNA: TGTGCCAGCAGAGGGACAGGACTACTGTTTTTT
size: NA; V: TRBV10-3; D: NA; J: TRBJ2-7; CDR3: CAISDIVDEQYF; DNA: TGTGCCATCAGTGACATCGTAGACGAGCAGTACTTC
size: NA; V: TRBV19; D: TRBD1; J: TRBJ1-1; CDR3: CASTPQGVWVAFF; DNA: TGTGCCAGTACCCCACAGGGGGTGTGGGTAGCTTTCTTT
size: once; V: TRBV15; D: TRBD2; J: TRBJ2-7; CDR3: CATSRVASGSYEQYF; DNA: TGTGCCACCAGCAGAGTCGCTAGCGGTTCCTACGAGCAGTACTTC
size: NA; V: TRBV18; D: TRBD1; J: TRBJ1-2; CDR3: CASSRDDRGLNYGYTF; DNA: TGTGCCAGCTCACGAGATGACAGGGGGCTAAACTATGGCTACACCTTC
size: NA; V: TRBV5-1; D: NA; J: TRBJ1-1; CDR3: CASSLAGSPEAFF; DNA: TGCGCCAGCAGCTTGGCCGGTTCCCCTGAAGCTTTCTTT
size: NA; V: TRBV9; D: TRBD1; J: TRBJ1-1; CDR3: CASSVEATGGSTEAFF; DNA: TGTGCCAGCAGCGTAGAGGCAACAGGGGGCAGCACTGAAGCTTTCTTT
size: NA; V: TRBV14; D: NA; J: TRBJ1-2; CDR3: CASSQDGQNYGYTF; DNA: TGTGCCAGCAGCCAAGATGGGCAGAACTATGGCTACACCTTC
size: NA; V: TRBV6-5; D: NA; J: TRBJ2-7; CDR3: CASSYLSGASYEQYF; DNA: TGTGCCAGCAGTTACCTGAGCGGAGCCTCCTACGAGCAGTACTTC
size: once; V: TRBV9; D: NA; J: TRBJ2-2; CDR3: CASSSRGAPNTGELFF; DNA: TGTGCCAGCAGCTCACGGGGGGCCCCGAACACCGGGGAGCTGTTTTTT
size: NA; V: TRBV15; D: NA; J: TRBJ2-7; CDR3: CATSRDPPGHSSGEQYF; DNA: TGTGCCACCAGCAGAGATCCACCGGGACATTCTTCCGGGGAGCAGTACTTC
size: NA; V: TRBV2; D: NA; J: TRBJ2-1; CDR3: CASSESRAGNEQFF; DNA: TGTGCCAGCAGTGAGTCTAGGGCGGGCAATGAGCAGTTCTTC
size: NA; V: TRBV6-6; D: NA; J: TRBJ1-3; CDR3: CASSSGNSGNTIYF; DNA: TGTGCCAGCAGTTCAGGGAACTCTGGAAACACCATATATTTT
size: NA; V: TRBV3-1/TRBV3-2; D: TRBD2; J: TRBJ2-7; CDR3: CASSLRTSGLAYEQYF; DNA: TGTGCCAGCAGCCTGAGGACTAGCGGATTGGCCTACGAGCAGTACTTC
size: NA; V: TRBV6-6; D: NA; J: TRBJ1-1; CDR3: CASKSGDTEAFF; DNA: TGTGCCAGCAAATCAGGGGACACTGAAGCTTTCTTT
size: NA; V: TRBV30; D: NA; J: TRBJ2-6; CDR3: CAWTGGYGANVLTF; DNA: TGTGCCTGGACAGGGGGGTATGGGGCCAACGTCCTGACTTTC
size: NA; V: TRBV29-1; D: NA; J: TRBJ2-7; CDR3: CSVSTDSSYEQYF; DNA: TGCAGCGTTTCAACAGACAGCTCCTACGAGCAGTACTTC
size: NA; V: TRBV30; D: NA; J: TRBJ2-1; CDR3: CAWKQSNEQFF; DNA: TGTGCCTGGAAACAGTCCAATGAGCAGTTCTTC